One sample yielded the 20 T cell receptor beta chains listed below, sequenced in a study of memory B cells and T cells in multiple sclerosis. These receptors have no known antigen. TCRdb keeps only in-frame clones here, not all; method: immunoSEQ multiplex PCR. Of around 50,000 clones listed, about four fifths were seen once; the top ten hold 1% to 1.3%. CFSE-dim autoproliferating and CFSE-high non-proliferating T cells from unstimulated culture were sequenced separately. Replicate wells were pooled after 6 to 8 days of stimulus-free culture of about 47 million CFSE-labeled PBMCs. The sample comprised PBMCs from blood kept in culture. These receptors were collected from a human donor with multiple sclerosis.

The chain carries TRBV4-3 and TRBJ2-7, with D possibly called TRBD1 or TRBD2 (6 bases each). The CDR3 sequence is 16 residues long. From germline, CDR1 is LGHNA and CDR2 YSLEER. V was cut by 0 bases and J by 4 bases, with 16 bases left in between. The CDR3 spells CASSQDHGGSGYEQYF. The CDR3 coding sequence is TGCGCCAGCAGCCAAGATCACGGGGGCAGTGGTTACGAGCAGTACTTC.

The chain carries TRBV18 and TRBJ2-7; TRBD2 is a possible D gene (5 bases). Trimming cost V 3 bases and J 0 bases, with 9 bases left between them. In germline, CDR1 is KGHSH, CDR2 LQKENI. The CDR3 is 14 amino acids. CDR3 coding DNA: TGTGCCAGCTCACCGGGAGAGAGCTCCTACGAGCAGTACTTC. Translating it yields CASSPGESSYEQYF.

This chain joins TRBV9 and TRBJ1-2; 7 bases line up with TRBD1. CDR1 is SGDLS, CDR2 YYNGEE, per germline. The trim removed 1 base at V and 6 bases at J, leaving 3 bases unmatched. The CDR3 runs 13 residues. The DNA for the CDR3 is TGTGCCAGCAGCGTAAACAGGGGCGATGGCTACACCTTC. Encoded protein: CASSVNRGDGYTF.

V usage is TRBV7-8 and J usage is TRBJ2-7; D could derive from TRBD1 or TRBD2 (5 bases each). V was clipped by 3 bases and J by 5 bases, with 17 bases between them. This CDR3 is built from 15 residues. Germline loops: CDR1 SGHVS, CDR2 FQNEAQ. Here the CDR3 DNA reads TGTGCCAGCAGCTTTTTATTTCGGGGCTACAACGAGCAGTACTTC. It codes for CASSFLFRGYNEQYF.

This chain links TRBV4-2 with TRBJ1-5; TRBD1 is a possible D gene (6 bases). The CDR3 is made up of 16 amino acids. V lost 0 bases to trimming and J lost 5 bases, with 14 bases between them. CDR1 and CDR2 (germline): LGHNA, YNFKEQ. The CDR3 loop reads CASSQDGGHSYQPQHF. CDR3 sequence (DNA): TGTGCCAGCAGCCAAGATGGGGGACATTCATATCAGCCCCAGCATTTT.

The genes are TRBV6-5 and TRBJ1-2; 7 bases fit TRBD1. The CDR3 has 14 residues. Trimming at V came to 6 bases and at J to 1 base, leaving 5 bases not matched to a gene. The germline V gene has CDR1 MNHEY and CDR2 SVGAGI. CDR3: CASRGTADNYGYTF. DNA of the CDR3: TGTGCCAGCAGAGGGACAGCAGATAACTATGGCTACACCTTC.

Here the CDR3 DNA reads TGTGCCAGTAGTCTTAGCGGTCGAGAGACCCAGTACTTC. This gives the protein CASSLSGRETQYF. J is TRBJ2-5 and V is TRBV19, with D possibly being TRBD2 (6 bases). Germline CDR1 is LNHDA and CDR2 is SQIVND (reference sequence). The CDR3 length is 13 residues. V was shortened by 5 bases and J by 4 bases, with 11 bases between the two germline ends.

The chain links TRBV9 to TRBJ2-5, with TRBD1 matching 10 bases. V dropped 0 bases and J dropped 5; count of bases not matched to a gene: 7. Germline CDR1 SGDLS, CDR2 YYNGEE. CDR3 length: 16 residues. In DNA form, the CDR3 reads TGTGCCAGCAGCGTAGCTACGACAGGGGGCCGGGAGACCCAGTACTTC. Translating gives CASSVATTGGRETQYF.

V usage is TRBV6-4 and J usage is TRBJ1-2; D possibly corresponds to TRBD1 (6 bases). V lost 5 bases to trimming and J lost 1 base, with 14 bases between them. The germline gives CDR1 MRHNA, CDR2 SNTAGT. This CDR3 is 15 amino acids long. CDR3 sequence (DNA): TGTGCCAGCAGTCCCGACAGGACCCTTAACTATGGCTACACCTTC. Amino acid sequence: CASSPDRTLNYGYTF.

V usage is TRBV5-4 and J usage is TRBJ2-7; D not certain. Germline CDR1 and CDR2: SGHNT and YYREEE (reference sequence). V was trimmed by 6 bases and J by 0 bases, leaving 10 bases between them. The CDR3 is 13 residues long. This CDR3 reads CASIRYGSYEQYF. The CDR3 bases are TGTGCCAGCATCCGTTACGGCTCCTACGAGCAGTACTTC.

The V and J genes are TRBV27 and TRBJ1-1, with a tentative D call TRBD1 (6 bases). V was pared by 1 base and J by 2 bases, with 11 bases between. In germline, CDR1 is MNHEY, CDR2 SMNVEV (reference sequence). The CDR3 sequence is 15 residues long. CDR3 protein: CASSLLSRGNTEAFF. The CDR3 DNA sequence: TGTGCCAGCAGTTTATTGAGCAGGGGAAACACTGAAGCTTTCTTT.

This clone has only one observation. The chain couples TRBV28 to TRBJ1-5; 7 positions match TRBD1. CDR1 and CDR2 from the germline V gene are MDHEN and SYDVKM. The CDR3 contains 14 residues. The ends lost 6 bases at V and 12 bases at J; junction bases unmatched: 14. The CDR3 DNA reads TGTGCCAGCAGCTCAGGGGGATCCGTATTACTCCAGCATTTT. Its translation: CASSSGGSVLLQHF.

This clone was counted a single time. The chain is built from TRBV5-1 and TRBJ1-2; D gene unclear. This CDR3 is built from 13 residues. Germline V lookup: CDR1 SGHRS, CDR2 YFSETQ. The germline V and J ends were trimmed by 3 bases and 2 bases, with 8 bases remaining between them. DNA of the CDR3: TGCGCCAGCAGCTCGGCAGAGAACTATGGCTACACCTTC. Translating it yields CASSSAENYGYTF.

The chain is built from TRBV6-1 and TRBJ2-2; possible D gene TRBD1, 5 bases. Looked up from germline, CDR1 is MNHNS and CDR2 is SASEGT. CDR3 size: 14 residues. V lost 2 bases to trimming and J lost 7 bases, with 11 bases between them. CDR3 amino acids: CASSEPQGGGELFF. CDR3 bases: TGTGCCAGCAGTGAACCCCAGGGTGGCGGGGAGCTGTTTTTT.

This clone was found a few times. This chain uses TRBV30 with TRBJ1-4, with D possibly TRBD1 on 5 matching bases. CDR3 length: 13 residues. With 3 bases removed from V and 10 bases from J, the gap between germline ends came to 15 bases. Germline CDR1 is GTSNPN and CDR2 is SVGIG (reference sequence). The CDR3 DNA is TGTGCCTGGAGCGCCGGAGAGGGGCGAAAACTGTTTTTT. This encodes CAWSAGEGRKLFF.

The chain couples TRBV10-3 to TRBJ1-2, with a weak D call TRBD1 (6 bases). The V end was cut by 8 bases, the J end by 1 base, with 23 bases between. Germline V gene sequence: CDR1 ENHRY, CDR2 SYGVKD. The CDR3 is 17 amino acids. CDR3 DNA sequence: TGTGCCATCGGGGGGCCGAGTGTGACAGGTATTAACTATGGCTACACCTTC. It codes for CAIGGPSVTGINYGYTF.

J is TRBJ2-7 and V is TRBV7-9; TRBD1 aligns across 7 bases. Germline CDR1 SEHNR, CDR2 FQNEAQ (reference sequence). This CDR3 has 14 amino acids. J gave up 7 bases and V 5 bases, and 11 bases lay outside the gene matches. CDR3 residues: CASSPTGFPGEQYF. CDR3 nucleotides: TGTGCCAGCAGCCCGACAGGGTTCCCGGGGGAGCAGTACTTC.

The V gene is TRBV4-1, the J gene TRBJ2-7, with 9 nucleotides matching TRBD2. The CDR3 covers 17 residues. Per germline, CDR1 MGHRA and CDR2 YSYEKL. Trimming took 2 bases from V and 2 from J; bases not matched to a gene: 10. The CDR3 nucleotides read TGCGCCAGCAGCCAACGGGGCGGGACTAGCCGCGCCTACGAGCAGTACTTC. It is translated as CASSQRGGTSRAYEQYF.

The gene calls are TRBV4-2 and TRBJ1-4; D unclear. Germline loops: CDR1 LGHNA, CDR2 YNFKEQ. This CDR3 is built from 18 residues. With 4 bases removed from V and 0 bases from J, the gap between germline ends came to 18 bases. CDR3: CASSRFSGGHATNEKLFF. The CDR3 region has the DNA TGTGCCAGCAGCCGCTTCTCGGGCGGTCATGCAACTAATGAAAAACTGTTTTTT.

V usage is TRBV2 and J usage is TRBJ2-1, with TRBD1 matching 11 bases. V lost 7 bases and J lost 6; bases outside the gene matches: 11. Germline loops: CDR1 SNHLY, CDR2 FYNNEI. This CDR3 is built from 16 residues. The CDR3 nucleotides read TGTGCCAGCACCCCTACGGGACAGGGGGGTATCAATGAGCAGTTCTTC. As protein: CASTPTGQGGINEQFF. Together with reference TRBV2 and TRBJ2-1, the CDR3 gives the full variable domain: EPEVTQTPSHQVTQMGQEVILRCVPISNHLYFYWYRQILGQKVEFLVSFYNNEISEKSEIFDDQFSVERPDGSNFTLKIRSTKLEDSAMYFCASTPTGQGGINEQFFGPGTRLTVL.